The 16 T cell receptor beta chains given below trace back to one sample, sequenced in a study of cytomegalovirus exposure and HLA in healthy donors. PCR was performed using 60 Vbeta and 13 Jbeta primers. Here immunoSEQ multiplex PCR was the method, and the copy in TCRdb shows in-frame clones only, minus some. The sample carries around 160,000 clones, roughly 73% recorded once. The sample comprised PBMCs. All receptors come from a woman aged 40-49 years in good health and CMV-seropositive.

The chain couples TRBV4-1 to TRBJ2-1, with 7 bases that match TRBD2. CDR1 is MGHRA, CDR2 YSYEKL, per germline. CDR3 length equals 13 residues. V shed 1 base, J shed 8 bases, and the junction held 2 bases outside the gene matches. CDR3 DNA sequence: TGCGCCAGCAGCCAAGGACTAGCCTATGAGCAGTTCTTC. It yields the protein CASSQGLAYEQFF.

This clone was counted between two and nine times. This chain uses TRBV5-1 with TRBJ2-7; TRBD2 aligns across 9 bases. This CDR3 is built from 14 residues. Trimming cost V 2 bases and J 3 bases; bases outside gene matches: 3. CDR1 and CDR2 (germline): SGHRS, YFSETQ. The CDR3 sequence: CASSFGTSSYEQYF. The CDR3 region has the DNA TGCGCCAGCAGCTTTGGGACTAGCAGCTACGAGCAGTACTTC.

This clone was observed a handful of times. The CDR3 coding sequence is TGTGCCAGCAGCTTTCTACAGGTTGCTGGGGCCAACGTCCTGACTTTC. As protein: CASSFLQVAGANVLTF. This chain joins TRBV5-6 and TRBJ2-6; TRBD1 is a possible D gene (5 bases). The germline V gene has CDR1 SGHDT and CDR2 YYEEEE. The CDR3 has 16 residues. V lost 2 bases to trimming and J lost 2 bases, with 11 bases between them.

V usage is TRBV5-3 and J usage is TRBJ1-1, with TRBD1 as a possible D gene (5 bases). TRBV5-3 is reported as an ORF; its role is uncertain. Deletions cut 0 bases from V and 3 bases from J, with 9 bases between. The CDR3 runs 14 residues. The CDR3 DNA reads TGTGCCAGAAGCTTGGGCGGGGCTGACACTGAAGCTTTCTTT. As protein: CARSLGGADTEAFF.

Notes on this clone: The junction does not match germline at one end; this may be a read error. This chain links TRBV27 with TRBJ2-2, with 7 bases matching TRBD2. CDR1 is MNHEY and CDR2 is SMNVEV in the germline V gene (reference sequence). The CDR3 runs 13 residues. Here the CDR3 reads CASATSLTGELLF. CDR3 nucleotides: TGTGCCAGCGCGACTAGCCTCACCGGGGAGCTGCTTTTT.

This clone was seen more than once but under ten times. The V gene is TRBV28, the J gene TRBJ2-3; D might be TRBD1 (5 bases). The ends were cut back, 3 bases at V and 0 bases at J, with 10 bases in the middle. Germline loops: CDR1 MDHEN, CDR2 SYDVKM. The CDR3 totals 15 residues. This CDR3 reads CASSFGQGSTDTQYF. Here the CDR3 DNA reads TGTGCCAGCAGTTTCGGGCAGGGAAGCACAGATACGCAGTATTTT. The full variable domain, in which reference TRBV28 and TRBJ2-3 provide the parts outside the CDR3, is DVKVTQSSRYLVKRTGEKVFLECVQDMDHENMFWYRQDPGLGLRLIYFSYDVKMKEKGDIPEGYSVSREKKERFSLILESASTNQTSMYLCASSFGQGSTDTQYFGPGTRLTVL.

V usage is TRBV9 and J usage is TRBJ2-1; possibly TRBD2 for D (6 bases). The CDR3 is 12 residues long. Germline V lookup: CDR1 SGDLS, CDR2 YYNGEE. Deletions cut 0 bases from V and 11 bases from J, with 9 bases between. CDR3: CASSVEAGKQFF. The CDR3 nucleotides read TGTGCCAGCAGCGTAGAGGCGGGAAAGCAGTTCTTC.

The rearrangement links TRBV2 to TRBJ2-5; weak D call: TRBD2 (5 bases). This CDR3 spans 16 amino acids. Germline V gene sequence: CDR1 SNHLY, CDR2 FYNNEI. V was clipped by 5 bases and J by 6 bases, with 22 bases between them. The chain's CDR3 is CASSFSDTASGKTQYF. CDR3 nucleotides: TGTGCCAGCAGTTTCTCAGACACGGCGTCCGGGAAGACCCAGTACTTC.

The chain recombines TRBV6-4 with TRBJ2-1; 10 bases align to TRBD2. Germline CDR1 and CDR2: MRHNA and SNTAGT. This CDR3 comprises 16 residues. Germline trimming cut 6 bases from V and 7 bases from J; bases unmatched to any gene: 12. As DNA, the CDR3 is TGTGCCAGCAGCCCCCAAGGACTAGCGGCCGGGAATGAGCAGTTCTTC. Its translation: CASSPQGLAAGNEQFF.

This chain links TRBV5-4 with TRBJ2-1; 12 positions agree with TRBD2. Germline assignment: CDR1 SGHNT and CDR2 YYREEE (reference sequence). Trimming at V came to 3 bases and at J to 8 bases, leaving 3 bases not matched to a gene. The CDR3 length is 14 residues. CDR3 bases: TGTGCCAGCAGCTGGGGACTAGCGGGCGATGAGCAGTTCTTC. Its protein product is CASSWGLAGDEQFF.

The chain joins TRBV7-3 to TRBJ2-5; D possibly corresponds to TRBD1 (6 bases). V shed 5 bases and J shed 3 bases, with 16 bases lying between them. In germline, CDR1 is SGHTA, CDR2 FQGTGA. This CDR3 spans 15 amino acids. In nucleotides, the CDR3 is TGTGCCAGCAGCCCTCAATCGGGGACAAAAGAGACCCAGTACTTC. Translation gives CASSPQSGTKETQYF.

The CDR3 DNA reads as TGTGCCAGCAGCTTGGAGGACAGATTAGTTCACACCTTC. Protein sequence: CASSLEDRLVHTF. The V call is TRBV5-4, the J call TRBJ1-2; D may be TRBD1 (6 bases). Trimming took off 0 bases at V and 12 bases at J, with 15 bases between the two ends. Per germline, CDR1 SGHNT and CDR2 YYREEE (reference sequence). This CDR3 comprises 13 residues.

This clone has only one observation. The chain carries TRBV28 and TRBJ2-5, with TRBD2 matching 12 bases. With 4 bases clipped from V and 6 bases from J, the junction kept 9 bases outside the gene matches. From germline, CDR1 is MDHEN and CDR2 SYDVKM. The CDR3 covers 16 residues. CDR3 residues: CASSSQTSGSRKTQYF. The CDR3 DNA sequence: TGTGCCAGCAGTTCCCAGACTAGCGGGAGTAGAAAGACCCAGTACTTC.

The CDR3 loop reads CASSFTPNTGELFF. DNA of the CDR3: TGTGCCAGCAGCTTTACTCCGAACACCGGGGAGCTGTTTTTT. The chain uses TRBV7-2 and TRBJ2-2; D ambiguous. Trimming pared 3 bases from V and 0 bases from J, leaving 5 bases between. CDR1 and CDR2 (germline): SGHTA, FQGNSA. This CDR3 has 14 residues.

This chain connects TRBV27 to TRBJ2-4, with 7 bases identical to TRBD2. CDR1 is MNHEY, CDR2 SMNVEV, per germline (reference sequence). The CDR3 sequence is 15 residues long. J lost 7 bases, V lost 2 bases, and 8 bases had no gene match. The CDR3 is CASSLTSEAGNIQYF. DNA of the CDR3: TGTGCCAGCAGTTTAACTAGCGAGGCTGGGAACATTCAGTACTTC.

V gene TRBV7-2 combines with J gene TRBJ2-3; 8 positions match TRBD2. CDR1 and CDR2 from the germline V gene are SGHTA and FQGNSA. V lost 5 bases and J lost 5; bases outside the gene matches: 9. The CDR3 totals 15 residues. CDR3 bases: TGTGCCAGCAGCCCGCGGCCGGGAGGGTTAGATACGCAGTATTTT. Translation gives CASSPRPGGLDTQYF.